A single TCR beta chain is shown here with its context. Its antigen is unknown. Germline V gene data show CDR1 as MDHEN and CDR2 as SYDVKM. The V segment lost 5 bases and the J segment 6 bases; nucleotides outside the gene matches: 15. The CDR3 consists of 18 residues. Documented time point: newly diagnosed GD, antithyroid drugs for less than 3 months. The TCR library was prepared using RNA isolated from PBMCs. This specimen comes from a study of regulatory T cells in long-lasting Graves disease. Study at large: Prior antithyroid drug treatment in newly diagnosed Graves' patients lasted under 3 months.

Study results and caveats: More public clonotypes were shared by persistent patients (under 3,000) than by new patients (roughly 910).

The TCR beta library used iRepertoire HTBI primers with Arm-PCR amplification of CDR3. TCRdb called the multiplex PCR reads again in MiXCR, with one record for every CDR3 protein. The sample has hundreds of thousands of distinct CDR3 sequences, around 16% seen once. The clonotype originates from a female donor with Graves disease. This sequence joins TRBV28 and TRBJ1-6, with 8 nucleotides matching TRBD1. The sample was peripheral blood mononuclear cells (PBMCs), taken at new diagnosis, from a patient treated with antithyroid drugs. The CDR3 DNA follows: TGTGCCAGCAGTCCGACAGGGGCTTCCCGTAGGAGTAATTCACCCCTCCACTTT. It translates to CASSPTGASRRSNSPLHF.